Given below is one T cell receptor (beta chain) in context. Its antigen is undetermined. The data belong to a study of cytomegalovirus exposure and HLA in healthy donors. Trimming at V came to 1 base and at J to 1 base, leaving 2 bases not matched to a gene. Germline CDR1 reads SGHTA; CDR2 reads FQGNSA. The CDR3 extends over 15 amino acids. Researchers ran the PCR with 60 Vbeta and 13 Jbeta primers. Clones were sequenced by immunoSEQ multiplex PCR, and TCRdb holds only the in-frame ones, with some missing. The table shows about 160,000 clones, with approximately 72% occurring only once. At collection, donors were nominally healthy, but unrecorded immune exposures were probable. Study-level findings and limits: The classifier was said to identify cytomegalovirus status with high specificity and sensitivity.

The sample consisted of PBMCs. This TCR came from a female donor in good health and CMV-seronegative. The V gene is TRBV7-2, the J gene TRBJ1-2; 8 bases map to TRBD1. The DNA of the CDR3 is TGTGCCAGCAGCTTAGAACAGGGGGATAACTATGGCTACACCTTC. Its protein is CASSLEQGDNYGYTF.